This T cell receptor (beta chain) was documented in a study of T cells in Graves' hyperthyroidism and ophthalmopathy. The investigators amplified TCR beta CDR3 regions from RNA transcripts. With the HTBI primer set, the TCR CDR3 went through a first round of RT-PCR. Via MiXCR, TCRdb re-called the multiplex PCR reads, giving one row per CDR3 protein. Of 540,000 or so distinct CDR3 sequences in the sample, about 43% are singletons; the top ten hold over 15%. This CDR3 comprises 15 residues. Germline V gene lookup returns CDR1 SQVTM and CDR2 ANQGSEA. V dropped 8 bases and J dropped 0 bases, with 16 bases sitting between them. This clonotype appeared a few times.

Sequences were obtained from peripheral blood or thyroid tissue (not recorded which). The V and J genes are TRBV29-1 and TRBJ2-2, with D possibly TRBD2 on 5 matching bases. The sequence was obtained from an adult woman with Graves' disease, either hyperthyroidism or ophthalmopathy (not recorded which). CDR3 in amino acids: CSFARGDPNTGELFF. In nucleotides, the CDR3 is TGCAGCTTTGCACGGGGTGATCCGAACACCGGGGAGCTGTTTTTT.